This TCR beta chain was recovered during a study of T cells in Graves' hyperthyroidism and ophthalmopathy. Using RNA transcripts as the source, TCR beta CDR3 regions were amplified. HTBI primers were used for first-round RT-PCR of the TCR CDR3. One entry per CDR3 protein, called by TCRdb with MiXCR from the multiplex PCR reads. The table records hundreds of thousands of distinct CDR3 sequences, roughly 37% of them present only once. The germline gives CDR1 DFQATT, CDR2 SNEGSKA (reference sequence). Trimming left V 0 bases short and J 5 bases short, with 7 bases between. This CDR3 is 13 amino acids long.

V is TRBV20-1 and J is TRBJ2-2; the D gene is possibly TRBD1 (6 bases). This receptor was obtained from a man between 18 and 35 years old with Graves' hyperthyroidism. The sample consisted of blood. CDR3 coding DNA: TGCAGTGCTAGAGAGCAGGGGACCGGGGAGCTGTTTTTT. Residues: CSAREQGTGELFF.